A selection of T cell receptor beta chains follows, all from one sample in a study of vaccination and CD4 T cells after COVID-19. A single record per CDR3 protein comes from TCRdb applying MiXCR to the PCR reads. This table has approximately 22,000 distinct CDR3 sequences, about 38% appearing once. Their target antigens are unknown. Source: CD4+ T cells from blood, cultured in vitro, taken before SARS-CoV-2 vaccination. These receptors originate from a human donor who received a COVID-19 vaccine. Each CDR3 is given with its conserved first and last residue.

J gene: TRBJ2-7
V gene: TRBV2
CDR3 protein: CASSDRDRGVYEQYF

J gene: TRBJ2-4
V gene: TRBV5-4
CDR3 protein: CASSLASGGPKNIQYF

J gene: TRBJ2-3
V gene: TRBV25-1
CDR3 protein: CASSGRRGATDTQYF

J gene: TRBJ1-2
V gene: TRBV10-3
CDR3 protein: CAISSTADNYGYTF

J gene: TRBJ1-2
V gene: TRBV12-3/TRBV12-4
CDR3 protein: CASRLYGDGYGYTF

J gene: TRBJ1-2
V gene: TRBV4-2
CDR3 protein: CASSRAGENYGYTF

J gene: TRBJ1-1
V gene: TRBV4-2
CDR3 protein: CASSHDTGDTEAFF

J gene: TRBJ1-2
V gene: TRBV25-1
CDR3 protein: CASSDSLNYGYTF

J gene: TRBJ2-5
V gene: TRBV4-2
CDR3 protein: CASSQGGGGAQETQYF

J gene: TRBJ2-3
V gene: TRBV19
CDR3 protein: CASSIEGGRDTQYF

J gene: TRBJ2-5
V gene: TRBV11-3
CDR3 protein: CASSLELWRGSHQETQYF

J gene: TRBJ1-3
V gene: TRBV7-8
CDR3 protein: CASSLAQGATGNTIYF

J gene: TRBJ1-1
V gene: TRBV18
CDR3 protein: CASSDREFSTEAFF

J gene: TRBJ1-5
V gene: TRBV19
CDR3 protein: CASTRTGAKGPQHF

J gene: TRBJ1-1
V gene: TRBV19
CDR3 protein: CASSPQALNTEAFF

J gene: TRBJ2-1
V gene: TRBV12-3/TRBV12-4
CDR3 protein: CASGLAGDSSSYNEQFF

J gene: TRBJ1-3
V gene: TRBV19
CDR3 protein: CASSDYRGVSGNTIYF

J gene: TRBJ1-1
V gene: TRBV6-1
CDR3 protein: CASRGSARTEAFF

J gene: TRBJ1-1
V gene: TRBV11-2
CDR3 protein: CASIPGGGRRTEAFF

J gene: TRBJ2-7
V gene: TRBV7-8
CDR3 protein: CASSQIGRGRGYEQYF

J gene: TRBJ2-7
V gene: TRBV10-3
CDR3 protein: CAISGTGGLKGEQYF

J gene: TRBJ1-6
V gene: TRBV4-2
CDR3 protein: CASSPSGRGRKPLHF

J gene: TRBJ2-2
V gene: TRBV5-4
CDR3 protein: CASSLGRGGDTGELFF

J gene: TRBJ2-3
V gene: TRBV7-2
CDR3 protein: CASRSPRKGPMWGASGGTDTQYF

J gene: TRBJ2-7
V gene: TRBV10-3
CDR3 protein: CAISEGILPGLLYEQYF

J gene: TRBJ1-3
V gene: TRBV10-1
CDR3 protein: CASSEQISGNTIYF

J gene: TRBJ2-5
V gene: TRBV12-3/TRBV12-4
CDR3 protein: CASSSPGQGQETQYF

J gene: TRBJ2-1
V gene: TRBV7-6
CDR3 protein: CASSLDGGSDEQFF

J gene: TRBJ1-2
V gene: TRBV6-1
CDR3 protein: CASSTAPSGVYYGYTF

J gene: TRBJ1-5
V gene: TRBV6-1
CDR3 protein: CAGKTGGGQPQHF

J gene: TRBJ2-5
V gene: TRBV12-5
CDR3 protein: CASGTHLQETQYF

J gene: TRBJ2-5
V gene: TRBV18
CDR3 protein: CASSPGTGRETQYF